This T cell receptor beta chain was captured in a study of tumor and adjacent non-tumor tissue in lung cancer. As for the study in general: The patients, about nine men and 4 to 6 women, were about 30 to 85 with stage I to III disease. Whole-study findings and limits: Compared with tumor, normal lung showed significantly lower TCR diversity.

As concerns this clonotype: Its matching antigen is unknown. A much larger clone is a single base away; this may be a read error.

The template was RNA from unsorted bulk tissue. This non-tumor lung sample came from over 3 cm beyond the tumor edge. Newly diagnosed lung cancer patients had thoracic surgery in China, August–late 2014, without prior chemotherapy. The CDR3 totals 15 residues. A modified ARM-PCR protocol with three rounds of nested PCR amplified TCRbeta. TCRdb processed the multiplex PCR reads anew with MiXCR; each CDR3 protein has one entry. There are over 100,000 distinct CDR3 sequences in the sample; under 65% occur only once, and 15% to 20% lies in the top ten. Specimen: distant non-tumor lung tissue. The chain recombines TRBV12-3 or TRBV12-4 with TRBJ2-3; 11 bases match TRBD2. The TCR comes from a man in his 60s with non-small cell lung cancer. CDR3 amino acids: CSSSLAGGRTDTQYF. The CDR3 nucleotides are TGTTCCAGCAGTTTAGCGGGAGGGAGGACAGATACGCAGTATTTT.